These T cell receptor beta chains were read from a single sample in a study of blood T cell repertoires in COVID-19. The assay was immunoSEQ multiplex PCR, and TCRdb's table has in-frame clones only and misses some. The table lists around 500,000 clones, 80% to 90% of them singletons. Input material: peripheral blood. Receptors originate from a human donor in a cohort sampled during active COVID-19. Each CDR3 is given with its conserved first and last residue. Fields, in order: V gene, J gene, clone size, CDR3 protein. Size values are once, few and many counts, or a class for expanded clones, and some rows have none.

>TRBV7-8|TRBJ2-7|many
CASSRGTTYEQYF
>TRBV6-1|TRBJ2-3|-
CASSDSLSPTDTQYF
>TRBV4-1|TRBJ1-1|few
CASRRTGDTEAFF
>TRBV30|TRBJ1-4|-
CAWRRGHGEKLFF
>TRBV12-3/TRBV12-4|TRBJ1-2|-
CASSWTVYGYTF
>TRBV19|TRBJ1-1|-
CASSPPGGSEAFF
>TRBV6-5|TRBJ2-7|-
CAGRTESYEQYF
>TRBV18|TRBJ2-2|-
CASSPAGSNTGELFF
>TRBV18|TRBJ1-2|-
CASSAWTGVEGYTF
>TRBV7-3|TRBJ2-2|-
CASSLKPSLAGDTGELFF
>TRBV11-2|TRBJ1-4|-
CASSFQGVIETNEKLFF
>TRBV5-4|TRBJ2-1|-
CASSLDGGAGEQFF
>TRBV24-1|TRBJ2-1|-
CATSDTGGRAYNEQFF
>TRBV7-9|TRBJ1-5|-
CASSSRTGDQPQHF
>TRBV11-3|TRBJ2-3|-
CASSGDSGTATDTQYF
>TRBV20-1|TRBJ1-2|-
CSAKGGGAYTF
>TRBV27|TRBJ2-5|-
CASRSGGTETQYF
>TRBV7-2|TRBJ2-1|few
CASSLSPGQGGNEQFF
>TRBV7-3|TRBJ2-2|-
CASSPVVLAGGVSNTGELFF
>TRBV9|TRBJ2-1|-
CASSVGLAEVYNEQFF
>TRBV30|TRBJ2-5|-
CAWNGLAGDGQTQYF
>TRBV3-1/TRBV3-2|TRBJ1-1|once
CASSLEAEAFF
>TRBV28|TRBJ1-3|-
CASSPGTGDGYTIYF
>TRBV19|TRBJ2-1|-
CASKEGTSGNNEQFF
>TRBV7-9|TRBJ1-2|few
CASSFPGLDGYTF
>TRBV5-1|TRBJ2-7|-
CASSSGQGSSYEQYF
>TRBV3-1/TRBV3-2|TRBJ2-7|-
CASSQFLRGSSYEQYF
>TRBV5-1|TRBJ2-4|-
CASAPPWPQNIQYF
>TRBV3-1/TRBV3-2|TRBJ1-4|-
CASSQDVPQGALFF
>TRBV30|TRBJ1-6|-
CAWRARDRENSPLHF
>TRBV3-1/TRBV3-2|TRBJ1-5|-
CASSQDGGFMGQPQHF
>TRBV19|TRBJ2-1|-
CASSSGSFYNEQFF
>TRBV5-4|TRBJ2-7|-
CASSRDRATEQYF